This TCR beta chain comes out of a study of OX40 agonist ivuxolimab in advanced cancers. Germline CDR1 SGDLS, CDR2 YYNGEE. Between the trimmed V and J ends, which lost 0 bases and 1 base, there was a span of 8 bases. The CDR3 length is 15 residues. Libraries were prepared by immunoSEQ multiplex PCR; TCRdb keeps only in-frame clonotypes and omits some of them. Here the sample spans about 68,000 clones, around nine tenths being singletons. On cycle 4 day 1 and cycle 7 day 1, as well as at baseline, blood was sampled. Sequencing used CD4+ or CD8+ T cells sorted from blood, obtained in a trial of the OX40 agonist ivuxolimab. This receptor was taken from an adult with an advanced solid tumor such as melanoma, head and neck, liver or kidney cancer. The chain uses TRBV9 and TRBJ1-3; D not resolved. Here the CDR3 reads CASSVEGWSGNTIYF. CDR3 in DNA: TGTGCCAGCAGCGTAGAAGGGTGGTCTGGAAACACCATATATTTT.